The clone carrying this T cell receptor beta chain was detected a few times. The V segment lost 2 bases and the J segment 0 bases; nucleotides outside the gene matches: 8. The length of the CDR3 is 17 residues. CDR1 and CDR2 (germline): SGHNT, YYREEE (reference sequence). This sample stems from a study of blood T cell repertoires in COVID-19. Study-level information: COVID-19 samples collected from the United States, Italy and Spain covered acute and convalescent phases. T cells, B-cell-depleted T cells, or PBMCs provided the cDNA or gDNA that served as material.

Authors' data handling: Counts of nucleated cells, estimated from reference gene primer amplification, were obtained. This table comes from immunoSEQ multiplex PCR, and its TCRdb copy is limited to in-frame clones, with some not included. The V and J calls and the clone size are those of that table, but D and trimming were determined from the DNA. The sample holds tens of thousands of clones, around 70% seen once. The receptor was derived from a woman aged 50 to 60 with active or convalescent COVID-19. The chain recombines TRBV5-4 with TRBJ2-1; 7 nucleotides agree with TRBD1. Sequenced material: peripheral blood. The CDR3 bases are TGTGCCAGCAGCTTTCCCAGACAGGGAAGCTCCTACAATGAGCAGTTCTTC. Protein sequence: CASSFPRQGSSYNEQFF.